This record looks at one T cell receptor (beta chain) sequence and its context. Its antigen is undetermined. Assay: immunoSEQ multiplex PCR; the TCRdb copy retains only in-frame clones and omits some. The data contain tens of thousands of clones, 65% to 85% of them singletons. This record belongs to a study of Tregs in tolerant kidney transplant recipients. Study-level points and caveats: The small number of patients limits these findings pending further validation. No direct test of biological reproducibility was done here.

CD4+CD25+CD127- Tregs, CD4+CD25- non-Tregs, CD4 and CD8 cells were sorted. Germline V CDR1 and CDR2: SGHDN, FVKESK. CDR3 length equals 18 residues. The trim removed 4 bases at V and 0 bases at J, leaving 6 bases unmatched. The origin of this receptor is a human donor in good health. The J gene is TRBJ2-1, the V gene TRBV14, with 13 bases lining up with TRBD2. The sequencing input was CD4+ T cells from blood. DNA of the CDR3: TGTGCCAGCAGCCGGACTAGCGGGGGTATTGACTCCTACAATGAGCAGTTCTTC. It specifies CASSRTSGGIDSYNEQFF.